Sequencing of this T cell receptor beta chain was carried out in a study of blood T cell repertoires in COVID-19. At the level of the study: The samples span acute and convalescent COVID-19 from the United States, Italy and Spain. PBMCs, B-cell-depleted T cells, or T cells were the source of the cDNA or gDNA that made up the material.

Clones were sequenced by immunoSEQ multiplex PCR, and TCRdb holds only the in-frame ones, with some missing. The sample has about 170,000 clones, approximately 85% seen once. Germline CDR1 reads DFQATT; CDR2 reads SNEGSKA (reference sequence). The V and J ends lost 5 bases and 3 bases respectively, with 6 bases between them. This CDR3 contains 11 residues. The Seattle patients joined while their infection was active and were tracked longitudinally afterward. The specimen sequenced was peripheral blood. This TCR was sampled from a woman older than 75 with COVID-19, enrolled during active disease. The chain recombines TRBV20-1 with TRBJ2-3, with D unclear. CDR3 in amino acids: CSAEETDTQYF. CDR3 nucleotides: TGCAGTGCTGAAGAGACAGATACGCAGTATTTT.